One T cell receptor beta chain is described in this entry. This table comes from immunoSEQ multiplex PCR, and its TCRdb copy is limited to in-frame clones, with some not included. The data show tens of thousands of clones, roughly 80% seen once. Seattle patient enrollment occurred during active infection, with longitudinal follow-up thereafter. The data stem from a study of blood T cell repertoires in COVID-19. Looked up from germline, CDR1 is SGHRS and CDR2 is YFSETQ. This CDR3 has 15 residues. J was trimmed by 5 bases and V by 0 bases; bases with no gene match: 1. Input material: peripheral blood. The chain combines TRBV5-1 with TRBJ1-5; the match to TRBD1 covers 11 bases. The source is a man aged 60 to 75 with COVID-19, enrolled during active disease. The chain's CDR3 is CASSLGGQGDQPQHF. CDR3 bases: TGCGCCAGCAGCTTGGGGGGACAGGGGGATCAGCCCCAGCATTTT.